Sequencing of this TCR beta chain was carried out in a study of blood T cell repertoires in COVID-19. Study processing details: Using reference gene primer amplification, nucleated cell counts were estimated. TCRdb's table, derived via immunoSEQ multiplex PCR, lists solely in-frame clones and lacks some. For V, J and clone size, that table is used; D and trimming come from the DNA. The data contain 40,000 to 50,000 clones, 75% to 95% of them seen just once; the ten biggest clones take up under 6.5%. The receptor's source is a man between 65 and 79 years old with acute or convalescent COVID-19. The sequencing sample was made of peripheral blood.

In DNA form, the CDR3 reads TGTGCCAGCAGCCCCTCCTATCCGGGACAGGGTAGAGGGTACTATGGCTACACCTTC. Translated, it gives CASSPSYPGQGRGYYGYTF. The rearrangement joins TRBV5-5 to TRBJ1-2, with TRBD1 matching over 9 bases. V gave up 4 bases and J gave up 3 bases; unmatched junction bases: 19. The CDR3 covers 19 residues. CDR1 is SGHKS, CDR2 YYEKEE, per germline (reference sequence). Variable domain in full (rest from reference TRBV5-5 and TRBJ1-2): DAGVTQSPTHLIKTRGQQVTLRCSPISGHKSVSWYQQVLGQGPQFIFQYYEKEERGRGNFPDRFSARQFPNYSSELNVNALLLGDSALYLCASSPSYPGQGRGYYGYTFGSGTRLTVV.